These 25 T cell receptor beta chains came from one sample sequenced in a study of blood T cell repertoires in COVID-19. Some clones are missing from TCRdb's copy, which holds only in-frame ones; the method was immunoSEQ multiplex PCR. Among roughly 300,000 clones listed, about 82% were seen once. The specimen was peripheral blood. The receptor set was obtained from a human donor in a cohort sampled during active COVID-19.

The genes are TRBV21-1 and TRBJ1-4; the table calls TRBD1, which could not be checked here. TRBV21-1 is termed a pseudogene. The CDR3 consists of 18 residues. The CDR3 DNA reads as TGTGCCAGCAGCAAAGAGAGGACAGAGGTTTCGGGGCCTGAAAAACTGTTTTTT. Protein product: CASSKERTEVSGPEKLFF.

This clone has only a few counts. The chain couples TRBV27 to TRBJ1-2, with D possibly being TRBD1 (5 bases). V dropped 6 bases and J dropped 8 bases, with 19 bases sitting between them. CDR1 and CDR2 (germline): MNHEY, SMNVEV (reference sequence). The CDR3 totals 14 residues. DNA of the CDR3: TGTGCCAGCAGCTCTTCTAGGGGCTTCGAGGGCTACACCTTC. Protein product: CASSSSRGFEGYTF.

The V and J genes are TRBV7-9 and TRBJ2-6; TRBD1 matches 7 bases. CDR3 length: 17 residues. The trim removed 5 bases at V and 0 bases at J, leaving 7 bases unmatched. Germline V gene data show CDR1 as SEHNR and CDR2 as FQNEAQ (reference sequence). CDR3 coding DNA: TGTGCCAGCAGCCTGGGACAGTTTAGCTCTGGGGCCAACGTCCTGACTTTC. This gives the protein CASSLGQFSSGANVLTF.

The chain's CDR3 is CASSPNQRREGGYTF. As DNA, the CDR3 is TGTGCCAGCAGCCCCAACCAACGTCGGGAGGGTGGCTACACCTTC. V is TRBV7-9 and J is TRBJ1-2; D gene ambiguous. CDR3 length: 15 residues. V lost 5 bases and J 7 bases, leaving 20 bases between the germline ends. Per germline, CDR1 SEHNR and CDR2 FQNEAQ (reference sequence).

CDR3 amino acids: CASQDSNSPLHF. CDR3 sequence (DNA): TGTGCCAGCCAAGACAGTAATTCACCCCTCCACTTT. The V and J genes are TRBV6-5 and TRBJ1-6; maybe TRBD1 (5 bases). Trimming left V 8 bases short and J 6 bases short, with 8 bases between. This CDR3 is built from 12 residues. The germline V gene has CDR1 MNHEY and CDR2 SVGAGI.

The chain couples TRBV5-4 to TRBJ1-1, with 9 bases lining up with TRBD1. The CDR3 is 14 amino acids. The V gene's germline CDR1 is SGHNT and CDR2 YYREEE (reference sequence). V lost 3 bases to trimming and J lost 1 base; unmatched junction nucleotides: 1. CDR3 bases: TGTGCCAGCAGCTGGGGACAGGGGAACACTGAAGCTTTCTTT. Residues: CASSWGQGNTEAFF.

J is TRBJ2-1 and V is TRBV20-1, with 8 positions matching TRBD2. This CDR3 is 10 amino acids long. Germline V CDR1 and CDR2: DFQATT, SNEGSKA (reference sequence). The CDR3 loop is CSPGGEEQFF. CDR3 bases: TGCAGCCCGGGGGGGGAGGAGCAGTTCTTC.

The V call is TRBV6-5, the J call TRBJ2-2; TRBD2 agrees at 10 bases. The CDR3 has 15 amino acids. Germline V gives CDR1 MNHEY, CDR2 SVGAGI. V lost 7 bases to trimming and J lost 7 bases; unmatched junction nucleotides: 9. CDR3 sequence (DNA): TGTGCCAGCAAATTTAGCGGGGGGTACGGCGGGGAGCTGTTTTTT. As protein: CASKFSGGYGGELFF.

V is TRBV5-1 and J is TRBJ2-7; D not resolved. The CDR3 runs 10 residues. V was pared by 3 bases and J by 4 bases, with 2 bases between. Germline CDR1 is SGHRS and CDR2 is YFSETQ. This CDR3 reads CASSSYEQYF. In DNA, the CDR3 is TGCGCCAGCAGCTCTTACGAGCAGTACTTC. The variable domain in full, completed from reference TRBV5-1 and TRBJ2-7, reads KAGVTQTPRYLIKTRGQQVTLSCSPISGHRSVSWYQQTPGQGLQFLFEYFSETQRNKGNFPGRFSGRQFSNSRSEMNVSTLELGDSALYLCASSSYEQYFGPGTRLTVT.

The chain is built from TRBV2 and TRBJ2-7, with TRBD2 identical over 8 bases. This CDR3 is built from 15 residues. The germline V gene has CDR1 SNHLY and CDR2 FYNNEI. V shed 9 bases and J 2 bases; nucleotides not matched to a gene: 12. CDR3: CASSRGAGTTYEQYF. The CDR3, as DNA: TGTGCCAGTTCGCGGGGGGCCGGTACCACCTACGAGCAGTACTTC.

This sequence joins TRBV10-3 and TRBJ1-5; D is undetermined. Germline CDR1 is ENHRY and CDR2 is SYGVKD. V lost 4 bases and J 6 bases, leaving 10 bases between the germline ends. The CDR3 length is 13 residues. CDR3 in amino acids: CAISATSGQPQHF. CDR3 DNA sequence: TGTGCCATCAGTGCGACTTCGGGTCAGCCCCAGCATTTT.

The chain has TRBV3-1 (or the pseudogene TRBV3-2) and TRBJ1-2; no definite D call. The V end lost 3 bases, the J end lost 4 bases, and 6 bases lay between the germline ends. CDR3 length equals 12 residues. Per germline, CDR1 LGHDT and CDR2 YNNKEL (reference sequence). CDR3 sequence (DNA): TGTGCCAGCAGCCAGACTCTCTATGGCTACACCTTC. Amino acids: CASSQTLYGYTF.

The CDR3 reads CASSLLGGEQFF. The CDR3 DNA sequence: TGTGCCAGCAGTTTATTGGGGGGTGAGCAGTTCTTC. The chain employs TRBV27 and TRBJ2-1, with D possibly being TRBD2 (6 bases). There are 12 residues in the CDR3. The V end was cut by 1 base, the J end by 9 bases, with 7 bases between. Germline CDR1 is MNHEY and CDR2 is SMNVEV (reference sequence).

This clone was counted once. V is TRBV29-1 and J is TRBJ1-1, with D unclear. CDR3 length: 12 residues. In germline, CDR1 is SQVTM, CDR2 ANQGSEA. Trimming pared 5 bases from V and 1 base from J, leaving 8 bases between. CDR3 protein: CSVFSWNTEAFF. The CDR3 DNA is TGCAGCGTTTTTTCATGGAACACTGAAGCTTTCTTT.

The rearrangement uses TRBV6-5 and TRBJ1-2; weak D call: TRBD1 (6 bases). Germline values: CDR1 MNHEY, CDR2 SVGAGI. The V end was cut by 6 bases, the J end by 0 bases, with 8 bases between. The CDR3 sequence is 13 residues long. CDR3 amino acids: CASRDSTNYGYTF. The CDR3, as DNA: TGTGCCAGCAGGGACAGTACTAACTATGGCTACACCTTC.

This chain connects TRBV3-1 (or the pseudogene TRBV3-2) to TRBJ2-7; 8 nucleotides line up with TRBD1. The CDR3 extends over 15 amino acids. Per the germline V gene, CDR1 is LGHDT and CDR2 is YNNKEL (reference sequence). Trimming at V came to 2 bases and at J to 3 bases, leaving 6 bases not matched to a gene. The CDR3 is CASSQPRTGSYEQYF. The CDR3 DNA follows: TGTGCCAGCAGCCAACCCCGGACAGGGAGCTACGAGCAGTACTTC.

The genes are TRBV3-1 (or the pseudogene TRBV3-2) and TRBJ2-7, with D unresolved. CDR3 size: 15 residues. Trimming stripped 0 bases from V and 5 bases from J, with 14 bases between. CDR1 LGHDT and CDR2 YNNKEL come from the germline V gene (reference sequence). Here the CDR3 reads CASSQDRRLRDEQYF. In nucleotides, the CDR3 is TGTGCCAGCAGCCAAGACCGGCGGCTCCGCGACGAGCAGTACTTC.

The chain carries TRBV7-9 and TRBJ2-3; D remains ambiguous. Deletions cut 3 bases from V and 4 bases from J, with 14 bases between. This CDR3 region has 15 residues. The germline gives CDR1 SEHNR, CDR2 FQNEAQ (reference sequence). The CDR3 DNA follows: TGTGCCAGCAGCTTGGTTCAGGCTCGCGCAGATACGCAGTATTTT. Amino acids: CASSLVQARADTQYF.

This chain joins TRBV28 and TRBJ2-4; 10 bases map to TRBD1. Losses at the gene ends were 5 bases for V and 1 base for J; bases not matched to a gene: 8. CDR1 MDHEN and CDR2 SYDVKM come from the germline V gene. The CDR3 is 17 amino acids. CDR3 amino acids: CASSTPTGGGAKNIQYF. Here the CDR3 DNA reads TGTGCCAGCAGTACACCGACAGGGGGCGGGGCCAAAAACATTCAGTACTTC.

This clone has only one observation. The rearrangement joins TRBV7-3 to TRBJ2-1, with 8 bases aligning to TRBD1. This CDR3 contains 13 residues. Looked up from germline, CDR1 is SGHTA and CDR2 is FQGTGA. With 1 base clipped from V and 12 bases from J, the junction kept 5 bases outside the gene matches. CDR3 bases: TGTGCCAGCAGCTTAAGGTATGGGACAGGGCAGTTCTTC. The encoded protein is CASSLRYGTGQFF.

As DNA, the CDR3 is TGTGCCAGCAGCCCCACCCGACAGGCCGAAGCTTTCTTT. It encodes CASSPTRQAEAFF. The chain links TRBV6-5 to TRBJ1-1, with D tentatively TRBD1 (6 bases). The germline V and J ends were trimmed by 6 bases and 8 bases, with 16 bases remaining between them. The CDR3 has 13 residues. Germline V gene sequence: CDR1 MNHEY, CDR2 SVGAGI.

This clone was recorded only once. V usage is TRBV18 and J usage is TRBJ1-3; 7 nucleotides agree with TRBD1. CDR1 and CDR2 from the germline V gene are KGHSH and LQKENI. Trimming took 6 bases from V and 0 from J; bases not matched to a gene: 5. The CDR3 length is 15 residues. The CDR3 reads CASSPDRVSGNTIYF. The CDR3 nucleotides read TGTGCCAGCTCGCCCGACAGGGTCTCTGGAAACACCATATATTTT.

The V call is TRBV19, the J call TRBJ1-5; tentative D call: TRBD1 (5 bases). Deletions cut 5 bases from V and 5 bases from J, with 7 bases between. Germline V CDR1 and CDR2: LNHDA, SQIVND (reference sequence). The CDR3 consists of 12 residues. CDR3 amino acids: CASSDSHQPQHF. The CDR3 coding sequence is TGTGCCAGTAGTGACAGCCATCAGCCCCAGCATTTT.

The chain carries TRBV9 and TRBJ1-1, with 8 bases identical to TRBD1. The germline gives CDR1 SGDLS, CDR2 YYNGEE. The length of the CDR3 is 14 residues. Trimming took 4 bases from V and 4 from J; bases not matched to a gene: 6. The CDR3 reads CASSFGQGGTEAFF. CDR3 in DNA: TGTGCCAGCAGCTTCGGACAGGGCGGCACTGAAGCTTTCTTT.

This clone was recorded only once. The genes are TRBV7-6 and TRBJ2-5; 11 nucleotides match TRBD2. The CDR3 is made up of 16 amino acids. Germline V gene data show CDR1 as SGHVS and CDR2 as FNYEAQ. V lost 3 bases to trimming and J lost 5 bases; unmatched junction nucleotides: 8. CDR3 region: CASSFTSGRNGETQYF. The CDR3 DNA reads as TGTGCCAGCAGCTTCACTAGCGGGAGAAACGGGGAGACCCAGTACTTC. The whole variable domain, remainder taken from reference TRBV7-6 and TRBJ2-5, is GAGVSQSPRYKVTKRGQDVALRCDPISGHVSLYWYRQALGQGPEFLTYFNYEAQQDKSGLPNDRFSAERPEGSISTLTIQRTEQRDSAMYRCASSFTSGRNGETQYFGPGTRLLVL.